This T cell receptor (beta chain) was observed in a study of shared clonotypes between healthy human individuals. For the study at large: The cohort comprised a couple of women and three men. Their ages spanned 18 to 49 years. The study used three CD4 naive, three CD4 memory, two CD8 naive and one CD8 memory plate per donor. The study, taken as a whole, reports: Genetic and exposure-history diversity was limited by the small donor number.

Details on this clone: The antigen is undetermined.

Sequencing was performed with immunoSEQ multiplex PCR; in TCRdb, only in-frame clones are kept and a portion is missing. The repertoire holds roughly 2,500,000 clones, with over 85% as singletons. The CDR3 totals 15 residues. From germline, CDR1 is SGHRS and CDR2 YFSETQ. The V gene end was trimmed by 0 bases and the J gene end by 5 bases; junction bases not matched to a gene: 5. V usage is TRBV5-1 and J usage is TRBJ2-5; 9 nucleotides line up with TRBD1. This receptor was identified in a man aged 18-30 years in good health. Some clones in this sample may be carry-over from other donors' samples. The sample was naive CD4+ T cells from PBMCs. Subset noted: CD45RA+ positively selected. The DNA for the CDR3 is TGCGCCAGCAGCTTGGGGACAGGGGCGTGGGAGACCCAGTACTTC. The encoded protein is CASSLGTGAWETQYF.